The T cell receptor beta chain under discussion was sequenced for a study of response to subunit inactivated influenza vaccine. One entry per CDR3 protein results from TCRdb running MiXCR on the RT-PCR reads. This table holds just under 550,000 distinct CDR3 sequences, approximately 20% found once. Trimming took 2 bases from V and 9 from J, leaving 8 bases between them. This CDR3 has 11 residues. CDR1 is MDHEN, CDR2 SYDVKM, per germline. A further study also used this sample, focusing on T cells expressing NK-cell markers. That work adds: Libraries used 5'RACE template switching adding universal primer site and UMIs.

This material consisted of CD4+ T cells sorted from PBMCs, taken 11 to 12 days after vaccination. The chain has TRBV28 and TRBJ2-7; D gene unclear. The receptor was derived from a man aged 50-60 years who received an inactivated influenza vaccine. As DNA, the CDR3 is TGTGCCAGCAGTTTAGGGTTGGGGCAGTACTTC. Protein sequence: CASSLGLGQYF.